This T cell receptor beta chain derives from a study of blood T cell repertoires in COVID-19. J was trimmed by 7 bases and V by 3 bases; bases with no gene match: 7. This CDR3 is 16 amino acids long. Germline V gene sequence: CDR1 SGHAT, CDR2 FQDESV (reference sequence). Here immunoSEQ multiplex PCR was the method, and the copy in TCRdb shows in-frame clones only, minus some. In the table there are approximately 250,000 clones, about nine tenths of which are singletons. The TCR sequence derives from a woman aged 25 to 39 with acute COVID-19. V and J are TRBV11-1 and TRBJ2-1, with TRBD2 identical over 12 bases. Sequencing was carried out using PBMCs or T cells enriched from blood (not recorded which). The CDR3 region is CASSFRLAGELNEQFF. DNA of the CDR3: TGTGCCAGCAGCTTTAGACTAGCGGGAGAGTTGAATGAGCAGTTCTTC.